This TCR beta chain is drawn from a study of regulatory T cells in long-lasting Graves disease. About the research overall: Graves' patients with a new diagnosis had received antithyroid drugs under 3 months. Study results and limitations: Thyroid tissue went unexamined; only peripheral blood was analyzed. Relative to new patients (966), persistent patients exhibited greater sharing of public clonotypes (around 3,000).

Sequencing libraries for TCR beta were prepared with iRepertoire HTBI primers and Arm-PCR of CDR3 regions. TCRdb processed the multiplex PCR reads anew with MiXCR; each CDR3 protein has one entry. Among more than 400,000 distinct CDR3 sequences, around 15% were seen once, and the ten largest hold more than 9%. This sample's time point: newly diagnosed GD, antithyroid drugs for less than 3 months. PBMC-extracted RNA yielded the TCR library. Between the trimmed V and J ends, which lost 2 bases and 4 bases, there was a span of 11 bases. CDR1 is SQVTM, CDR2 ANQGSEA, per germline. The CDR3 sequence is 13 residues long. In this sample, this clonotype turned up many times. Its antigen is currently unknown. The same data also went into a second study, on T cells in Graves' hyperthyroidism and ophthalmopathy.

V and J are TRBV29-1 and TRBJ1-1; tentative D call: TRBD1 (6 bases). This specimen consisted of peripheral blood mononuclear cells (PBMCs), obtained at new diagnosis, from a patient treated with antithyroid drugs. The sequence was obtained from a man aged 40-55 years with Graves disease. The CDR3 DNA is TGCAGCGTTGAAACAGGGCCGGGCACTGAAGCTTTCTTT. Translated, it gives CSVETGPGTEAFF.